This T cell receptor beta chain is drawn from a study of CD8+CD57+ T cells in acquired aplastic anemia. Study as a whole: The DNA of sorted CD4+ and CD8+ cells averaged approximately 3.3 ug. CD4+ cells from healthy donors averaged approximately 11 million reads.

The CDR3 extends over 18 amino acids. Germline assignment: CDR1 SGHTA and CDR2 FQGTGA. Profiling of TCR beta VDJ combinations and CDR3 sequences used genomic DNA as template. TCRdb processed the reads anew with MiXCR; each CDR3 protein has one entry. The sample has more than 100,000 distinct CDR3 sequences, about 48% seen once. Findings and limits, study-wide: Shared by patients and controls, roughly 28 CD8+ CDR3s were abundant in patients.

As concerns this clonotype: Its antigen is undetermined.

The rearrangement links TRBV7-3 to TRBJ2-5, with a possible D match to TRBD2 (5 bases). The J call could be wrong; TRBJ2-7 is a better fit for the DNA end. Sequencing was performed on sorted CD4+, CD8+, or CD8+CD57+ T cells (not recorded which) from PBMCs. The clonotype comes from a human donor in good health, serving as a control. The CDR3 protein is CASSPPARVPGSSYEQYF. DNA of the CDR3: TGTGCCAGCAGCCCCCCTGCCCGCGTTCCGGGGAGCTCCTACGAGCAGTACTTC.